This TCR beta chain was sequenced during a study of cytomegalovirus exposure and HLA in healthy donors. Study-wide results and caveats: Associated with cytomegalovirus, according to the listing, were approximately 160 TCR beta chains.

Separation from the approximately 710-subject first cohort characterized the roughly 120-subject validation cohort, to which the donors belonged. Only a few counts were recorded for this clone. What it recognizes is unknown. CDR3 length: 13 residues. V was cut by 5 bases and J by 3 bases, with 11 bases left in between. Looked up from germline, CDR1 is MNHEY and CDR2 is SVGAGI. The repertoire was sequenced with immunoSEQ multiplex PCR; TCRdb's copy has only in-frame clones and lacks some. The repertoire holds some 140,000 clones, with 65% to 90% as singletons. The clonotype originates from a man aged 18 to 35 in good health and CMV-seropositive. Material for sequencing was PBMCs. This sequence joins TRBV6-5 and TRBJ2-7, with a weak D call TRBD1 (6 bases). The CDR3 protein is CASSRTGHYEQYF. The CDR3, as DNA: TGTGCCAGCAGTCGTACAGGGCACTACGAGCAGTACTTC.